This entry lists 20 T cell receptor beta chains sequenced from one sample in a study of spatial heterogeneity in lung cancer. Time point described: sample taken at primary tumor resection. Tumor, nontumor lung or frozen PBMC supplied whole RNA, sequenced without sorting. MiXCR, applied by TCRdb to the 5' RACE reads, yields one record per CDR3 protein. The sample lists around 25,000 distinct CDR3 sequences; around 13% were seen once. Material: PBMCs, obtained at surgery. The receptors were gathered from a female donor with early-stage non-small cell lung cancer.

A few counts support this clonotype. The J gene is TRBJ2-5, the V gene TRBV6-2 or TRBV6-3; D remains unclear. Germline V gives CDR1 MNHEY, CDR2 SVGEGT. V was trimmed by 7 bases and J by 6 bases, leaving 18 bases between them. The CDR3 consists of 14 residues. The CDR3 sequence is CASIQQLPPKTQYF. Here the CDR3 DNA reads TGTGCCAGCATCCAACAGCTACCGCCGAAGACCCAGTACTTC.

This clonotype was seen repeatedly, ten times or more. The chain combines TRBV6-6 with TRBJ1-2; 8 positions match TRBD1. The CDR3 is 12 amino acids. Germline CDR1 and CDR2: MNHNY and SVGAGI (reference sequence). With 7 bases clipped from V and 6 bases from J, the junction kept 4 bases outside the gene matches. The CDR3 DNA reads as TGTGCCAGCAATCCAGGGGGCCATGGCTACACCTTC. Encoded protein: CASNPGGHGYTF.

Many counts were recorded for this clonotype. The chain couples TRBV27 to TRBJ1-2, with 7 bases aligning to TRBD1. From germline, CDR1 is MNHEY and CDR2 SMNVEV (reference sequence). J lost 2 bases, V lost 10 bases, and 7 bases had no gene match. The CDR3 loop spans 13 amino acids. The CDR3 sequence: CATLDRVNYGYTF. The CDR3 nucleotides read TGTGCCACCCTAGACAGGGTAAACTATGGCTACACCTTC.

This clonotype was seen ten or more times. This rearrangement joins TRBV27 to TRBJ1-1; 9 nucleotides agree with TRBD1. Germline values: CDR1 MNHEY, CDR2 SMNVEV (reference sequence). The CDR3 runs 14 residues. The trim removed 2 bases at V and 6 bases at J, leaving 4 bases unmatched. CDR3 region: CASSLRGQGSEAFF. In DNA, the CDR3 is TGTGCCAGCAGTTTAAGGGGACAGGGCTCTGAAGCTTTCTTT.

The chain uses TRBV25-1 and TRBJ2-6; 11 bases align to TRBD2. In germline, CDR1 is MGHDK, CDR2 SYGVNS. The CDR3 consists of 18 residues. V was pared by 4 bases and J by 0 bases, with 5 bases of the junction left unmatched. For the CDR3, the DNA is TGTGCCAGCAGTGTCACTAGCGGGAGAGGCTCTGGGGCCAACGTCCTGACTTTC. As protein: CASSVTSGRGSGANVLTF.

This clonotype has more than one count but fewer than ten. The rearrangement joins TRBV28 to TRBJ2-7, with D perhaps assigned TRBD1 or TRBD2 (6 bases each). The CDR3 runs 14 residues. Germline V gives CDR1 MDHEN, CDR2 SYDVKM. V dropped 7 bases and J dropped 2 bases, with 15 bases sitting between them. As DNA, the CDR3 is TGTGCCAGCACCTCGTCGGGGGCGCCCTACGAGCAGTACTTC. This sequence encodes CASTSSGAPYEQYF.

In this sample, this clonotype turned up a few times. This chain joins TRBV6-2 or TRBV6-3 and TRBJ2-2, with 8 bases identical to TRBD1. The CDR3 length is 12 residues. The J segment lost 6 bases and the V segment lost 10 bases, leaving 4 bases of the junction unmatched. Germline V CDR1 and CDR2: MNHEY, SVGEGT. CDR3 bases: TGTGCCACAACAGGGGGACCCGGGGAGCTGTTTTTT. This sequence encodes CATTGGPGELFF.

There are many counts of this clonotype. CDR3 bases: TGTGCCAGCAGCAAGGCGGGACAGGGGCCATTAGAAGCTTTCTTT. Residues: CASSKAGQGPLEAFF. This rearrangement joins TRBV11-3 to TRBJ1-1; 10 bases align to TRBD1. Trimming took 5 bases from V and 8 from J; bases not matched to a gene: 11. Germline V lookup: CDR1 SGHNT, CDR2 YENEEA. There are 15 residues in the CDR3.

This clonotype was recorded a few times. The chain employs TRBV20-1 and TRBJ2-1; 7 bases match TRBD2. The CDR3 covers 16 residues. Trimming at V came to 1 base and at J to 5 bases, leaving 11 bases not matched to a gene. From germline, CDR1 is DFQATT and CDR2 SNEGSKA (reference sequence). The DNA for the CDR3 is TGCAGTGCTAGAGGTCTAGCGGCGAGCGGTCACAATGAGCAGTTCTTC. Translated: CSARGLAASGHNEQFF.

The sample holds many counts of this clonotype. This chain links TRBV14 with TRBJ2-1; TRBD2 might be the D (5 bases). There are 17 residues in the CDR3. V was trimmed by 3 bases and J by 2 bases, leaving 17 bases between them. In germline, CDR1 is SGHDN, CDR2 FVKESK. The DNA of the CDR3 is TGTGCCAGCAGCCAGTATAGCGTGGGAGTCACCTACAATGAGCAGTTCTTC. It is translated as CASSQYSVGVTYNEQFF.

This clonotype has ten or more counts. V is TRBV28 and J is TRBJ1-2, with D maybe TRBD1 (5 bases). The germline V gene encodes CDR1 MDHEN and CDR2 SYDVKM. V was trimmed by 2 bases and J by 5 bases, leaving 6 bases between them. The CDR3 spans 12 residues. The CDR3 is CASSLRGYGYTF. The CDR3 DNA sequence: TGTGCCAGCAGTTTAAGGGGTTATGGCTACACCTTC.

This clonotype was counted at least ten times. The rearrangement uses TRBV20-1 and TRBJ2-1; TRBD2 matches 10 bases. The V gene's germline CDR1 is DFQATT and CDR2 SNEGSKA (reference sequence). Trimming at V came to 5 bases and at J to 5 bases, leaving 9 bases not matched to a gene. CDR3 length: 15 residues. This CDR3 reads CSAPVPSGSHNEQFF. CDR3 coding DNA: TGCAGTGCTCCTGTACCTAGCGGGAGCCACAATGAGCAGTTCTTC.

This clonotype has a count of ten or more. V gene TRBV3-1 combines with J gene TRBJ2-5; D is unclear. V dropped 5 bases and J dropped 7 bases, with 17 bases sitting between them. From germline, CDR1 is LGHDT and CDR2 YNNKEL (reference sequence). The CDR3 length is 14 residues. The CDR3 is CASSYGSLVGTQYF. The CDR3 coding sequence is TGTGCCAGCAGCTACGGATCCTTGGTCGGGACCCAGTACTTC.

Concerning this clonotype: This may be a read error: a much more frequent sequence differs by one nucleotide. The rearrangement joins TRBV20-1 to TRBJ2-1; 8 bases agree with TRBD1. CDR1 DFQATT and CDR2 SNEGSKA come from the germline V gene (reference sequence). The CDR3 is 12 amino acids. CDR3 in amino acids: CSASLTGGEQIF. The CDR3 coding sequence is TGCAGTGCTTCTCTTACAGGGGGAGAGCAGATCTTC.

The chain links TRBV28 to TRBJ2-5, with D hard to call. The length of the CDR3 is 12 residues. Looked up from germline, CDR1 is MDHEN and CDR2 is SYDVKM. V was shortened by 6 bases and J by 1 base, with 6 bases between the two germline ends. The CDR3 DNA reads as TGTGCCAGCAGACAGAGCCAAGAGACCCAGTACTTC. Translated: CASRQSQETQYF.

This clonotype was observed at least ten times. CDR3 protein: CASSQGHASGARRETQYF. The DNA of the CDR3 is TGTGCCAGCAGCCAAGGGCATGCTAGCGGGGCCCGGAGGGAGACCCAGTACTTC. V and J are TRBV3-1 and TRBJ2-5, with 9 bases matching TRBD2. Germline assignment: CDR1 LGHDT and CDR2 YNNKEL (reference sequence). The junction had 14 bases not matched to a gene; V was cut back by 1 base and J by 5 bases. The CDR3 length is 18 residues.

The chain carries TRBV7-2 and TRBJ2-3; 8 bases line up with TRBD2. The CDR3 is 15 residues long. From germline, CDR1 is SGHTA and CDR2 FQGNSA. V gave up 4 bases and J gave up 3 bases; unmatched junction bases: 6. Here the CDR3 reads CASSSRTSRTDTQYF. The CDR3 DNA reads TGTGCCAGCAGCTCTAGGACTAGCAGAACAGATACGCAGTATTTT.

This clonotype was found a few times. This rearrangement joins TRBV3-1 to TRBJ1-4; unclear D gene. CDR1 is LGHDT and CDR2 is YNNKEL in the germline V gene (reference sequence). Trimming left V 1 base short and J 5 bases short, with 11 bases between. The CDR3 is 15 residues long. CDR3 sequence (DNA): TGTGCCAGCAGCCAAGTTGTGGCGTCCAATGAAAAACTGTTTTTT. Its translation: CASSQVVASNEKLFF.

CDR3 sequence: CASSQDSGTTDTQYF. CDR3 nucleotides: TGTGCCAGCAGCCAAGACTCCGGGACCACAGATACGCAGTATTTT. V is TRBV4-2 and J is TRBJ2-3; the D call may be TRBD1 or TRBD2 (5 bases each). Germline-derived CDR1 and CDR2 are LGHNA and YNFKEQ. V gave up 0 bases and J gave up 2 bases, with 9 bases separating them. This CDR3 has 15 residues.

At least ten counts were recorded for this clonotype. The chain carries TRBV3-1 and TRBJ1-5, with 10 bases matching TRBD1. The junction had 3 bases not matched to a gene; V was cut back by 4 bases and J by 6 bases. Germline CDR1 LGHDT, CDR2 YNNKEL (reference sequence). This CDR3 is built from 14 residues. This CDR3 is CASSPGQGFQPQHF. CDR3 in DNA: TGTGCCAGCAGCCCGGGACAGGGGTTTCAGCCCCAGCATTTT. Together with reference TRBV3-1 and TRBJ1-5, the CDR3 gives the full variable domain: DTAVSQTPKYLVTQMGNDKSIKCEQNLGHDTMYWYKQDSKKFLKIMFSYNNKELIINETVPNRFSPKSPDKAHLNLHINSLELGDSAVYFCASSPGQGFQPQHFGDGTRLSIL.